This entry is about one TCR beta chain. Clones were sequenced by immunoSEQ multiplex PCR, and TCRdb holds only the in-frame ones, with some missing. The data hold 60,000 to 85,000 clones, with 75% to 90% observed a single time. The data were taken from a study of blood T cell repertoires in COVID-19. About the study: From the United States, Italy and Spain came samples of acute and convalescent COVID-19. PBMCs, B-cell-depleted T cells, or T cells provided the cDNA or gDNA that made up the material.

Germline CDR1 and CDR2: SGHNT and YYREEE (reference sequence). V was shortened by 2 bases and J by 4 bases, with 7 bases between the two germline ends. This CDR3 comprises 13 residues. The sequence was collected from a human donor in a cohort sampled during active COVID-19. The rearrangement links TRBV5-4 to TRBJ2-1, with D unclear. The sequenced sample was peripheral blood. The CDR3 sequence: CASSFILYNEQFF. Written as DNA, the CDR3 is TGTGCCAGCAGCTTCATCCTATACAATGAGCAGTTCTTC.